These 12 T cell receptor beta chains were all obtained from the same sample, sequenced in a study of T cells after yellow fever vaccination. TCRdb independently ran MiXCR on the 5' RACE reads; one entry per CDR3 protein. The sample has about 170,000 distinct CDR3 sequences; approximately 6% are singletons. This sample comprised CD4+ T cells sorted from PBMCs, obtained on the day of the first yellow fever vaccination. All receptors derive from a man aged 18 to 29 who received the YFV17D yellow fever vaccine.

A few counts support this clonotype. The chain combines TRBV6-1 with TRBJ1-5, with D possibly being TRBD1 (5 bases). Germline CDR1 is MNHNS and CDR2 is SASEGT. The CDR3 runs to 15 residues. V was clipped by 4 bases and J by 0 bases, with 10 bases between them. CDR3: CASSVQGDSNQPQHF. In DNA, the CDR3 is TGTGCCAGCAGTGTCCAGGGCGATAGCAATCAGCCCCAGCATTTT.

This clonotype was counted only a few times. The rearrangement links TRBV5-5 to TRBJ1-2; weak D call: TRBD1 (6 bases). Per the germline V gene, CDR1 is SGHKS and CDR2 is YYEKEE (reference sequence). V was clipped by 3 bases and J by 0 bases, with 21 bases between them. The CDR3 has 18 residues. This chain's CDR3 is CASSSAQGGSKTNYGYTF. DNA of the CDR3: TGTGCCAGCAGCTCCGCCCAAGGGGGTTCAAAAACTAACTATGGCTACACCTTC. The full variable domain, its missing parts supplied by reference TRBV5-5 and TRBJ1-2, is DAGVTQSPTHLIKTRGQQVTLRCSPISGHKSVSWYQQVLGQGPQFIFQYYEKEERGRGNFPDRFSARQFPNYSSELNVNALLLGDSALYLCASSSAQGGSKTNYGYTFGSGTRLTVV.

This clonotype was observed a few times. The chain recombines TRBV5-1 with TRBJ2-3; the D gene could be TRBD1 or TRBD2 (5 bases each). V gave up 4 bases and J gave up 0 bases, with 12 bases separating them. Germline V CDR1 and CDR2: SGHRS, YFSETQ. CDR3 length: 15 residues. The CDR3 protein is CASSRRRDSTDTQYF. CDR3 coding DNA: TGCGCCAGCAGCCGACGCCGGGACAGCACAGATACGCAGTATTTT.

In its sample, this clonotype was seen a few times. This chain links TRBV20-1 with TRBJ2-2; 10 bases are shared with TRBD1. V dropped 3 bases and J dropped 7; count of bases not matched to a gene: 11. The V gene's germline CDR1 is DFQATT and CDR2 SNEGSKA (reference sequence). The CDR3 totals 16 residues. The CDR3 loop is CSARRAGQGTIGELFF. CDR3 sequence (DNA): TGCAGTGCTAGGAGGGCGGGACAGGGGACCATCGGGGAGCTGTTTTTT.

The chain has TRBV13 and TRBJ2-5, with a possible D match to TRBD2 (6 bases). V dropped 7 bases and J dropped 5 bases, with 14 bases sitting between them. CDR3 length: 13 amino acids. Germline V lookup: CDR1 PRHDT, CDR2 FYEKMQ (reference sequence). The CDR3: CASNYRSGETQYF. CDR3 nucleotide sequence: TGTGCCAGCAATTACCGCAGCGGGGAGACCCAGTACTTC.

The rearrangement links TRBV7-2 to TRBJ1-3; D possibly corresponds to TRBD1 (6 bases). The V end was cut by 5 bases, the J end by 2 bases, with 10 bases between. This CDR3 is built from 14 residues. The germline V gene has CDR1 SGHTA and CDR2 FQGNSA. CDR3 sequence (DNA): TGTGCCAGCAGCCCGAACAGGGCTGGAAACACCATATATTTT. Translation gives CASSPNRAGNTIYF.

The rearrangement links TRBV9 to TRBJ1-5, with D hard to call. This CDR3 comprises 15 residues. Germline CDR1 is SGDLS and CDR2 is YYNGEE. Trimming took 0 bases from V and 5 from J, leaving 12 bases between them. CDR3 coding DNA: TGTGCCAGCAGCGTAGAGGCAACACCACATCAGCCCCAGCATTTT. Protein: CASSVEATPHQPQHF.

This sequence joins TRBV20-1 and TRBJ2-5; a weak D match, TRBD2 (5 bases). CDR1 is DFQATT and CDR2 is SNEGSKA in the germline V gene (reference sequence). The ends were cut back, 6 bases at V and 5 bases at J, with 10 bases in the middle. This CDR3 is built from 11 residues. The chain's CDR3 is CSAGVGETQYF. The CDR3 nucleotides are TGCAGTGCCGGGGTTGGGGAGACCCAGTACTTC.

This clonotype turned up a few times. CDR3: CASRLVRKAFF. In nucleotides, the CDR3 is TGTGCCAGCAGGTTGGTCCGGAAAGCTTTCTTT. The genes are TRBV28 and TRBJ1-1; D is unresolved. Germline CDR1 is MDHEN and CDR2 is SYDVKM. The CDR3 is 11 residues long. The ends were cut back, 6 bases at V and 9 bases at J, with 11 bases in the middle.

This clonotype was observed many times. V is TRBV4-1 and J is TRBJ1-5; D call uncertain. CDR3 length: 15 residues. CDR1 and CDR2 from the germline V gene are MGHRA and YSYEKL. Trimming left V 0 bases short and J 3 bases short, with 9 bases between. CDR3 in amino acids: CASSQEAGSNQPQHF. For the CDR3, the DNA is TGCGCCAGCAGCCAAGAGGCTGGCTCCAATCAGCCCCAGCATTTT.

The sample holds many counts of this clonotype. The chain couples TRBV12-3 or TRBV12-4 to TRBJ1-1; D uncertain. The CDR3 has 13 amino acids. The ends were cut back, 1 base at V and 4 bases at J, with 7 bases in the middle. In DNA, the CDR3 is TGTGCCAGCAGTTTAGGGTACGGCACTGAAGCTTTCTTT. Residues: CASSLGYGTEAFF.

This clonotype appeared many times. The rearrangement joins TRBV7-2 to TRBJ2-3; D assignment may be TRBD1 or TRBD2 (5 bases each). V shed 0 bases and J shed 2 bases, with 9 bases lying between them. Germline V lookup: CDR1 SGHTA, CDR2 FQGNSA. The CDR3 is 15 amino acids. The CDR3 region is CASSLAVGTTDTQYF. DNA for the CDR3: TGTGCCAGCAGCTTAGCGGTAGGGACCACAGATACGCAGTATTTT.